What follows describes a single TCR beta chain. The antigen is undetermined. This specimen belongs to a study of T cell responses to AZD1222 COVID-19 vaccine. General study findings and limits: Repertoire samples came only from after the peak T cell response.

This CDR3 has 15 amino acids. Trimming shortened V by 3 bases and J by 4 bases, and 13 bases separated the two germline ends. The V gene's germline CDR1 is MDHEN and CDR2 SYDVKM. Assay: immunoSEQ multiplex PCR; the TCRdb copy retains only in-frame clones and omits some. In the table there are about 87,000 clones, approximately 87% of which are singletons. This receptor was obtained from an adult in good health. The sequencing used peripheral blood, collected on day 0 of AZD1222 vaccination. The chain uses TRBV28 and TRBJ1-5; D may be TRBD1 (6 bases). This CDR3 reads CASSLGHGLNQPQHF. The CDR3, as DNA: TGTGCCAGCAGTTTGGGACATGGGCTGAATCAGCCCCAGCATTTT.